This T cell receptor beta chain was retrieved from a study of cytomegalovirus exposure and HLA in healthy donors. Findings and limits, study-wide: Across all donors, roughly uniform sequencing depth was an assumption of the presence/absence analyses. Later examination showed HLA-associated TCR beta chains had greater clonal expansion than equally common others. Indistinguishable V segments, including TRBV6-2 and TRBV6-3, were excluded.

Samples came from healthy bone marrow donors. This CDR3 is built from 14 residues. CDR1 is MGHRA, CDR2 YSYEKL, per germline. Unmatched junction bases numbered 6, after V lost 2 bases and J lost 7 bases. About this clone itself: Its matching antigen is unknown.

The PCR made use of 60 Vbeta and 13 Jbeta primers. TCRdb keeps only in-frame clones here, not all; method: immunoSEQ multiplex PCR. The table has some 170,000 clones, over 60% seen once; the top ten hold nearly 6.5%. This chain uses TRBV4-1 with TRBJ2-7; TRBD1 aligns across 9 bases. This clonotype originated in a man in his forties in good health and CMV-seropositive. Specimen: PBMCs. CDR3 loop: CASSQQTGGWEQYF. DNA for the CDR3: TGCGCCAGCAGCCAACAGACAGGGGGATGGGAGCAGTACTTC.